Below are 30 T cell receptor beta chains sequenced from a single sample in a study of Graves' ophthalmopathy and Graves' hyperthyroidism. RNA transcripts yielded amplified TCR beta CDR3 regions. A first-round RT-PCR used HTBI primers, followed by a second-round multiplex PCR. TCRdb passed the multiplex PCR reads through MiXCR, listing each CDR3 protein once. Here the sample spans about 220,000 distinct CDR3 sequences, 20% to 25% being singletons. The specimen sequenced was peripheral blood. Receptors originate from a woman aged 50 to 60 with Graves' ophthalmopathy.

This clonotype was recorded at least ten times. This rearrangement joins TRBV5-1 to TRBJ1-1; D gene unclear. Germline V gene sequence: CDR1 SGHRS, CDR2 YFSETQ. Trimming removed 3 bases from V and 1 base from J, with 10 bases in between. There are 14 residues in the CDR3. As DNA, the CDR3 is TGCGCCAGCAGCTCTGATTACCCGAACACTGAAGCTTTCTTT. Residues: CASSSDYPNTEAFF. The full variable domain, rest sourced from reference TRBV5-1 and TRBJ1-1, is KAGVTQTPRYLIKTRGQQVTLSCSPISGHRSVSWYQQTPGQGLQFLFEYFSETQRNKGNFPGRFSGRQFSNSRSEMNVSTLELGDSALYLCASSSDYPNTEAFFGQGTRLTVV.

This clonotype was seen repeatedly, ten times or more. This chain uses TRBV20-1 with TRBJ1-5; 8 bases are shared with TRBD1. Germline V gives CDR1 DFQATT, CDR2 SNEGSKA (reference sequence). J lost 6 bases, V lost 2 bases, and 12 bases had no gene match. The CDR3 length is 16 residues. The CDR3 loop is CSARPFGQGVGQPQHF. DNA for the CDR3: TGCAGTGCTAGACCCTTCGGACAGGGAGTGGGTCAGCCCCAGCATTTT.

V and J are TRBV6-2 or TRBV6-3 and TRBJ2-7, with a tentative D call TRBD1 (6 bases). The CDR3 totals 15 residues. From germline, CDR1 is MNHEY and CDR2 SVGEGT. Trimming removed 6 bases from V and 2 bases from J, with 17 bases in between. The CDR3 sequence is CASSKRSGVTYEQYF. CDR3 nucleotide sequence: TGTGCCAGCAGCAAGCGATCAGGGGTTACCTACGAGCAGTACTTC.

This clonotype was recorded at least ten times. The chain combines TRBV12-3 or TRBV12-4 with TRBJ1-1; 7 bases fit TRBD1. The CDR3 length is 14 residues. The trim removed 2 bases at V and 7 bases at J, leaving 7 bases unmatched. The CDR3 protein is CASSLLRRGSEAFF. CDR3 coding DNA: TGTGCCAGCAGTTTACTGCGCAGGGGGAGTGAAGCTTTCTTT.

This chain links TRBV6-9 with TRBJ2-4; 9 bases agree with TRBD2. The CDR3 consists of 15 residues. V lost 4 bases and J lost 5; bases outside the gene matches: 6. From germline, CDR1 is MNHGY and CDR2 SVAAGI. The chain's CDR3 is CASSLRGGGENIQYF. The CDR3 DNA follows: TGTGCCAGCAGTTTGCGGGGGGGCGGCGAAAACATTCAGTACTTC.

The V and J genes are TRBV24-1 and TRBJ1-5; perhaps TRBD1 as D (5 bases). The CDR3 is 14 amino acids. Germline V gene data show CDR1 as KGHDR and CDR2 as SFDVKD. Trimming pared 0 bases from V and 5 bases from J, leaving 7 bases between. CDR3 coding DNA: TGTGCCACCAGTGATTTGCAGGGCGATCAGCCCCAGCATTTT. It translates to CATSDLQGDQPQHF.

The chain couples TRBV24-1 to TRBJ1-1; possible D gene TRBD1, 6 bases. The CDR3 extends over 13 amino acids. V was pared by 8 bases and J by 1 base, with 10 bases between. The germline gives CDR1 KGHDR, CDR2 SFDVKD. CDR3 residues: CATMGAENTEAFF. CDR3 nucleotides: TGTGCCACCATGGGGGCGGAGAACACTGAAGCTTTCTTT.

This clonotype was detected many times. V is TRBV19 and J is TRBJ2-5; D perhaps matches TRBD1 (6 bases). The ends were cut back, 4 bases at V and 2 bases at J, with 17 bases in the middle. CDR3 length: 16 amino acids. Germline values: CDR1 LNHDA, CDR2 SQIVND (reference sequence). The CDR3 is CASSTRLQGWQETQYF. CDR3 in DNA: TGTGCCAGTAGTACAAGGCTACAGGGATGGCAAGAGACCCAGTACTTC.

This clonotype has a handful of counts. This chain uses TRBV12-3 or TRBV12-4 with TRBJ1-1; 8 positions agree with TRBD1. V was clipped by 10 bases and J by 4 bases; unmatched bases: 8. This CDR3 has 13 residues. The CDR3 coding sequence is TGTGCCACAAAACAGGGGACAGGCACTGAAGCTTTCTTT. It codes for CATKQGTGTEAFF.

The chain employs TRBV24-1 and TRBJ1-5, with 7 bases that match TRBD1. CDR1 is KGHDR and CDR2 is SFDVKD in the germline V gene. Trimming at V came to 10 bases and at J to 4 bases, leaving 12 bases not matched to a gene. The CDR3 totals 15 residues. The CDR3 protein is CATASTGAPNQPQHF. The CDR3 nucleotides are TGTGCCACAGCCTCAACAGGGGCGCCTAATCAGCCCCAGCATTTT.

This clonotype occurred many times. This sequence joins TRBV2 and TRBJ2-7; D ambiguous. Trimming shortened V by 4 bases and J by 0 bases, and 10 bases separated the two germline ends. Germline V gene sequence: CDR1 SNHLY, CDR2 FYNNEI. The CDR3 totals 14 residues. The CDR3 nucleotides read TGTGCCAGCAGTGTCTTGAGGAACTCCTACGAGCAGTACTTC. Its protein product is CASSVLRNSYEQYF.

This clonotype was seen at least ten times. The chain recombines TRBV6-1 with TRBJ1-6; weak D call: TRBD1 (6 bases). Trimming took 7 bases from V and 8 from J, leaving 21 bases between them. The CDR3 is made up of 16 amino acids. The V gene's germline CDR1 is MNHNS and CDR2 SASEGT. Written as DNA, the CDR3 is TGTGCCAGCACATACCAACAGGGACTCTTCGATTCACCCCTCCACTTT. Amino acid sequence: CASTYQQGLFDSPLHF.

The J gene is TRBJ2-7, the V gene TRBV5-1, with D possibly matching TRBD2 (5 bases). V gave up 0 bases and J gave up 4 bases, with 11 bases separating them. Germline V lookup: CDR1 SGHRS, CDR2 YFSETQ. The CDR3 spans 14 residues. CDR3 DNA: TGCGCCAGCAGCTTGGGAGGGATTCGGTACGAGCAGTACTTC. Translation gives CASSLGGIRYEQYF.

This clonotype was recorded many times. This chain uses TRBV7-2 with TRBJ2-7; TRBD2 is a possible D gene (7 bases). This CDR3 is 14 amino acids long. The V gene lost 6 bases and the J gene lost 4 bases, with 16 bases spanning the gap. The germline CDR1 and CDR2 sequences are SGHTA and FQGNSA. The CDR3 DNA is TGTGCCAGCAGTTGGGAGGGGGGAACTTACGAGCAGTACTTC. Translation gives CASSWEGGTYEQYF.

This clonotype has ten or more counts. This chain connects TRBV25-1 to TRBJ1-6; TRBD1 might be the D (5 bases). Germline V gene data show CDR1 as MGHDK and CDR2 as SYGVNS. Trimming left V 6 bases short and J 10 bases short, with 13 bases between. The CDR3 contains 13 residues. In DNA, the CDR3 is TGTGCCAGCAGCGGCAGGGCATCATCACCCCTCCACTTT. The encoded protein is CASSGRASSPLHF.

This clonotype was detected a few times. The rearrangement links TRBV19 to TRBJ1-1; D remains ambiguous. Germline V lookup: CDR1 LNHDA, CDR2 SQIVND (reference sequence). Trimming took 3 bases from V and 11 from J, leaving 19 bases between them. The CDR3 contains 14 residues. The CDR3 sequence: CASSIGGSLNRAFF. In DNA form, the CDR3 reads TGTGCCAGTAGTATTGGTGGATCGCTCAACCGGGCTTTCTTT.

The sample holds many counts of this clonotype. The gene calls are TRBV29-1 and TRBJ1-1; possibly TRBD1 for D (5 bases). CDR1 SQVTM and CDR2 ANQGSEA come from the germline V gene. This CDR3 spans 15 amino acids. V gave up 2 bases and J gave up 0 bases, with 13 bases separating them. The CDR3 DNA reads TGCAGCGTTGAACCCTGGCAGGGCATGAACACTGAAGCTTTCTTT. This codes for CSVEPWQGMNTEAFF.

The chain combines TRBV28 with TRBJ1-2, with D tentatively TRBD1 (5 bases). The V and J ends lost 7 bases and 6 bases respectively, with 18 bases between them. This CDR3 contains 14 residues. Germline values: CDR1 MDHEN, CDR2 SYDVKM. DNA for the CDR3: TGTGCCAGCACCCTGGGGGGGGTCAGTGATGGCTACACCTTC. It translates to CASTLGGVSDGYTF.

This clonotype was observed a single time. The CDR3 sequence: CASSQGAGRYEQYF. The CDR3 DNA follows: TGTGCCAGCAGCCAGGGGGCAGGTAGATACGAGCAGTACTTC. This sequence joins TRBV12-3 or TRBV12-4 and TRBJ2-7; TRBD1 matches 8 bases. The J segment lost 4 bases and the V segment lost 6 bases, leaving 8 bases of the junction unmatched. The CDR3 is 14 amino acids.

There are many counts of this clonotype. V gene TRBV6-1 combines with J gene TRBJ2-6; possibly TRBD1 for D (6 bases). Looked up from germline, CDR1 is MNHNS and CDR2 is SASEGT. The CDR3 contains 17 residues. Trimming shortened V by 6 bases and J by 0 bases, and 15 bases separated the two germline ends. CDR3: CASRRQVWGSGANVLTF. DNA for the CDR3: TGTGCCAGCAGAAGACAGGTGTGGGGCTCTGGGGCCAACGTCCTGACTTTC.

This clonotype was observed a few times. The chain uses TRBV6-5 and TRBJ2-7; 7 nucleotides align to TRBD2. Per germline, CDR1 MNHEY and CDR2 SVGAGI. The CDR3 runs 16 residues. J was trimmed by 9 bases and V by 2 bases; bases with no gene match: 16. CDR3 protein: CASSYLNTAGPGGQYF. The CDR3 nucleotides are TGTGCCAGCAGTTACCTAAACACGGCCGGTCCGGGAGGGCAGTACTTC.

This sequence joins TRBV20-1 and TRBJ2-2; TRBD2 matches at 7 bases. The CDR3 contains 15 residues. V trimming: 4 bases; J trimming: 6 bases; junction bases outside the gene matches: 11. Germline values: CDR1 DFQATT, CDR2 SNEGSKA (reference sequence). The CDR3 DNA sequence: TGCAGTGCTACGCCCCGGACTAGGGCGTCCGGGGAGCTGTTTTTT. Translation: CSATPRTRASGELFF.

This chain links TRBV30 with TRBJ2-7; 9 positions match TRBD2. This CDR3 spans 16 amino acids. Looked up from germline, CDR1 is GTSNPN and CDR2 is SVGIG (reference sequence). V trimming: 6 bases; J trimming: 7 bases; junction bases outside the gene matches: 19. Here the CDR3 reads CACHPAGTSRVGEQYF. The CDR3, as DNA: TGTGCCTGCCACCCCGCCGGGACTAGCCGAGTCGGGGAGCAGTACTTC.

This clonotype was detected many times. The rearrangement uses TRBV20-1 and TRBJ2-5, with a possible D match to TRBD2 (5 bases). Germline V gives CDR1 DFQATT, CDR2 SNEGSKA (reference sequence). The CDR3 runs to 13 residues. Trimming took off 5 bases at V and 4 bases at J, with 14 bases between the two ends. The CDR3 sequence: CSAGRRAVETQYF. CDR3 bases: TGCAGTGCTGGGAGAAGGGCCGTAGAGACCCAGTACTTC.

This clonotype was found many times. The J gene is TRBJ1-3, the V gene TRBV7-2; unclear D gene. CDR1 and CDR2 (germline): SGHTA, FQGNSA. Trimming removed 1 base from V and 4 bases from J, with 11 bases in between. The CDR3 contains 15 residues. DNA of the CDR3: TGTGCCAGCAGCTTAGGCCCCCTTGGGGGAAACACCATATATTTT. Protein: CASSLGPLGGNTIYF.

This clonotype was seen many times. The chain employs TRBV10-3 and TRBJ2-7; 11 positions agree with TRBD1. The CDR3 extends over 15 amino acids. Germline assignment: CDR1 ENHRY and CDR2 SYGVKD. After removal of 4 bases from V and 7 bases from J, the junction contained 9 bases not matched to a gene. This CDR3 is CAISVPGTGGREQYF. CDR3 in DNA: TGTGCCATCAGTGTACCCGGGACAGGGGGTCGGGAGCAGTACTTC.

This clonotype was detected ten times or more. The chain couples TRBV5-1 to TRBJ1-2; 7 nucleotides align to TRBD1. The CDR3 loop spans 17 amino acids. Trimming cost V 2 bases and J 1 base; bases outside gene matches: 11. The germline CDR1 and CDR2 sequences are SGHRS and YFSETQ. For the CDR3, the DNA is TGCGCCAGCAGCTTTGGGGACAGTTCCGCACGTAACTATGGCTACACCTTC. Amino acid sequence: CASSFGDSSARNYGYTF.

The chain uses TRBV20-1 and TRBJ2-5; unclear D gene. Per the germline V gene, CDR1 is DFQATT and CDR2 is SNEGSKA (reference sequence). Trimming shortened V by 3 bases and J by 3 bases, and 14 bases separated the two germline ends. CDR3 length: 14 amino acids. The CDR3 coding sequence is TGCAGTGCTAGGGAAAGGTTTCGTGAAGAGACCCAGTACTTC. It translates to CSARERFREETQYF.

This clonotype appeared many times. The V and J genes are TRBV2 and TRBJ1-1, with D tentatively TRBD1 (6 bases). Germline V gives CDR1 SNHLY, CDR2 FYNNEI. V lost 6 bases to trimming and J lost 4 bases, with 18 bases between them. This CDR3 has 15 residues. This chain's CDR3 is CASRDSWTLGTEAFF. In nucleotides, the CDR3 is TGTGCCAGCAGGGACAGCTGGACGTTGGGCACTGAAGCTTTCTTT.

This clonotype was picked up a small number of times. The chain couples TRBV10-2 to TRBJ2-7, with 9 positions matching TRBD1. The CDR3 length is 17 residues. Germline lookup yields CDR1 WSHSY and CDR2 SAAADI. J lost 3 bases, V lost 3 bases, and 12 bases had no gene match. CDR3 nucleotide sequence: TGCGCCAGCAGTGAACCGGGACGGGGACAGGGAGTCTACGAGCAGTACTTC. Translation: CASSEPGRGQGVYEQYF.